The 20 T cell receptor beta chains reported below all come from one sample, sequenced in a study of blood T cell repertoires in COVID-19. The data were produced by immunoSEQ multiplex PCR, yet TCRdb's version contains in-frame clones alone and is incomplete. The table has more than 150,000 clones, approximately 80% seen once. Sequencing input: peripheral blood. The receptor set was obtained from a woman of 80 years or more with COVID-19, enrolled during active disease.

The chain recombines TRBV5-1 with TRBJ1-3; 8 nucleotides match TRBD1. This CDR3 is built from 14 residues. Per germline, CDR1 SGHRS and CDR2 YFSETQ. The junction had 4 bases not matched to a gene; V was cut back by 4 bases and J by 4 bases. The CDR3, as DNA: TGCGCCAGCAGCACTGGGACAGGCGGAAACACCATATATTTT. Amino acids: CASSTGTGGNTIYF.

J is TRBJ2-3 and V is TRBV4-1, with 7 bases that match TRBD1. The germline CDR1 and CDR2 sequences are MGHRA and YSYEKL. The V gene end was trimmed by 4 bases and the J gene end by 0 bases; junction bases not matched to a gene: 7. The CDR3 runs 16 residues. CDR3 in amino acids: CASSPDRETSTDTQYF. The CDR3 region has the DNA TGCGCCAGCAGCCCTGACAGGGAAACTAGCACAGATACGCAGTATTTT.

This sequence joins TRBV10-3 and TRBJ1-2; a weak D match, TRBD1 (6 bases). CDR1 and CDR2 from the germline V gene are ENHRY and SYGVKD. The V end lost 3 bases, the J end lost 2 bases, and 10 bases lay between the germline ends. The CDR3 spans 14 residues. The CDR3 protein is CAISDSQGNYGYTF. In DNA, the CDR3 is TGTGCCATCAGTGACTCCCAGGGGAACTATGGCTACACCTTC.

This chain connects TRBV11-2 to TRBJ2-7, with 8 nucleotides matching TRBD1. Germline CDR1 and CDR2: SGHAT and FQNNGV. This CDR3 has 15 amino acids. V gave up 0 bases and J gave up 5 bases; unmatched junction bases: 6. The CDR3 coding sequence is TGTGCCAGCAGCTTAGACCCGACAGGGGTTAACGAGCAGTACTTC. Translated: CASSLDPTGVNEQYF.

The J gene is TRBJ2-5, the V gene TRBV20-1; 7 nucleotides line up with TRBD1. The CDR3 spans 13 residues. The germline gives CDR1 DFQATT, CDR2 SNEGSKA (reference sequence). V lost 3 bases and J lost 2; bases outside the gene matches: 3. CDR3 nucleotides: TGCAGTGCTAGTGACAGGGTTCAAGAGACCCAGTACTTC. This codes for CSASDRVQETQYF.

The chain is built from TRBV19 and TRBJ1-3, with D maybe TRBD1 (6 bases). This CDR3 has 14 residues. The V gene's germline CDR1 is LNHDA and CDR2 SQIVND (reference sequence). Between the trimmed V and J ends, which lost 7 bases and 0 bases, there was a span of 10 bases. In DNA, the CDR3 is TGTGCCAGTACAGACAGGAGCTCTGGAAACACCATATATTTT. The encoded protein is CASTDRSSGNTIYF.

In this sample, this clone turned up once. The chain couples TRBV28 to TRBJ2-7; 10 nucleotides match TRBD1. CDR1 MDHEN and CDR2 SYDVKM come from the germline V gene. V shed 6 bases, J shed 2 bases, and the junction held 7 bases outside the gene matches. CDR3 length: 15 amino acids. CDR3 sequence: CASSSGQGTPYEQYF. The CDR3 region has the DNA TGTGCCAGCAGCTCGGGACAGGGGACCCCCTACGAGCAGTACTTC.

The rearrangement uses TRBV6-5 and TRBJ2-3, with a tentative D call TRBD2 (5 bases). V was trimmed by 5 bases and J by 0 bases, leaving 9 bases between them. The length of the CDR3 is 14 residues. The germline V gene has CDR1 MNHEY and CDR2 SVGAGI. The DNA of the CDR3 is TGTGCCAGCAGTCCCCTAGCTAGCACAGATACGCAGTATTTT. Residues: CASSPLASTDTQYF.

V and J are TRBV10-3 and TRBJ1-4; D is possibly TRBD1 (6 bases). The V end was cut by 3 bases, the J end by 8 bases, with 13 bases between. The CDR3 has 14 amino acids. CDR1 and CDR2 from the germline V gene are ENHRY and SYGVKD. Here the CDR3 reads CAISEGDNGEKLFF. The CDR3 coding sequence is TGTGCCATCAGTGAAGGGGACAATGGGGAAAAACTGTTTTTT.

This CDR3 reads CASSLNPGDLEQYF. In DNA, the CDR3 is TGTGCCAGCAGCTTAAACCCAGGCGATCTAGAGCAGTACTTC. The gene calls are TRBV7-3 and TRBJ2-7; D is ambiguous. The V end lost 1 base, the J end lost 7 bases, and 14 bases lay between the germline ends. In germline, CDR1 is SGHTA, CDR2 FQGTGA. CDR3 length: 14 amino acids.

The gene calls are TRBV5-5 and TRBJ2-2; 9 nucleotides align to TRBD1. Germline V gene data show CDR1 as SGHKS and CDR2 as YYEKEE (reference sequence). Trimming at V came to 3 bases and at J to 1 base, leaving 1 base not matched to a gene. The CDR3 runs to 15 residues. CDR3 DNA: TGTGCCAGCAGCTGGACAGGGGAGAACACCGGGGAGCTGTTTTTT. It yields the protein CASSWTGENTGELFF.

The V and J genes are TRBV3-1 (or the pseudogene TRBV3-2) and TRBJ1-4; 7 bases fit TRBD1. In germline, CDR1 is LGHDT, CDR2 YNNKEL (reference sequence). Trimming cost V 0 bases and J 8 bases; bases outside gene matches: 6. This CDR3 comprises 15 residues. The CDR3 sequence: CASSQEEGAREKLFF. For the CDR3, the DNA is TGTGCCAGCAGCCAAGAGGAGGGGGCGCGGGAAAAACTGTTTTTT.

The V and J genes are TRBV2 and TRBJ2-2, with 7 bases fitting TRBD2. The CDR3 is 15 amino acids. With 3 bases clipped from V and 2 bases from J, the junction kept 3 bases outside the gene matches. The V gene's germline CDR1 is SNHLY and CDR2 FYNNEI. In DNA form, the CDR3 reads TGTGCCAGCAGTGACCCGGGAGGCAACACCGGGGAGCTGTTTTTT. Translation gives CASSDPGGNTGELFF. Full variable domain (remainder filled in from reference TRBV2 and TRBJ2-2): EPEVTQTPSHQVTQMGQEVILRCVPISNHLYFYWYRQILGQKVEFLVSFYNNEISEKSEIFDDQFSVERPDGSNFTLKIRSTKLEDSAMYFCASSDPGGNTGELFFGEGSRLTVL.

The chain uses TRBV7-2 and TRBJ2-1; D unresolved. Germline CDR1 reads SGHTA; CDR2 reads FQGNSA. The CDR3 runs to 15 residues. Between the trimmed V and J ends, which lost 1 base and 0 bases, there was a span of 7 bases. CDR3 DNA sequence: TGTGCCAGCAGCTTAGATGCAGGCTCCTACAATGAGCAGTTCTTC. Its protein is CASSLDAGSYNEQFF. Combining the CDR3 with reference TRBV7-2 and TRBJ2-1 gives the whole variable domain GAGVSQSPSNKVTEKGKDVELRCDPISGHTALYWYRQSLGQGLEFLIYFQGNSAPDKSGLPSDRFSAERTGGSVSTLTIQRTQQEDSAVYLCASSLDAGSYNEQFFGPGTRLTVL.

V is TRBV28 and J is TRBJ1-3, with 11 bases fitting TRBD1. V shed 7 bases and J 3 bases; nucleotides not matched to a gene: 8. Germline values: CDR1 MDHEN, CDR2 SYDVKM. There are 16 residues in the CDR3. The CDR3: CASNPGQGDFGNTIYF. The CDR3 DNA reads as TGTGCCAGCAATCCGGGACAGGGGGACTTTGGAAACACCATATATTTT.

The J gene is TRBJ2-3, the V gene TRBV7-2; maybe TRBD1 (6 bases). Deletions cut 5 bases from V and 3 bases from J, with 15 bases between. Germline assignment: CDR1 SGHTA and CDR2 FQGNSA. This CDR3 region has 15 residues. The CDR3 bases are TGTGCCAGCAGCCGCCGCGGCCAGGGGACAGATACGCAGTATTTT. This encodes CASSRRGQGTDTQYF.

J is TRBJ2-1 and V is TRBV3-1 (or the pseudogene TRBV3-2), with 8 nucleotides matching TRBD2. J was trimmed by 8 bases and V by 0 bases; bases with no gene match: 15. CDR1 LGHDT and CDR2 YNNKEL come from the germline V gene (reference sequence). The CDR3 covers 18 residues. The CDR3 reads CASSQDLVAGLMTDEQFF. DNA of the CDR3: TGTGCCAGCAGCCAAGATTTGGTAGCGGGACTTATGACGGATGAGCAGTTCTTC.

CDR3 in DNA: TGTGCCAGCAGCCGACAGACTGCTGAAGCTTTCTTT. It specifies CASSRQTAEAFF. The genes are TRBV7-9 and TRBJ1-1; D is possibly TRBD1 (5 bases). Germline lookup yields CDR1 SEHNR and CDR2 FQNEAQ (reference sequence). V lost 5 bases to trimming and J lost 6 bases, with 10 bases between them. This CDR3 region has 12 residues.

The V gene is TRBV29-1, the J gene TRBJ1-1; a possible D gene is TRBD1 (5 bases). V was cut by 0 bases and J by 6 bases, with 11 bases left in between. From germline, CDR1 is SQVTM and CDR2 ANQGSEA. The CDR3 length is 13 residues. CDR3 coding DNA: TGCAGCGTTGAAGATCGAACAGGCCCTGAAGCTTTCTTT. This gives the protein CSVEDRTGPEAFF.

This clone was seen once. The V gene is TRBV6-6, the J gene TRBJ1-5; TRBD1 matches at 9 bases. V lost 6 bases to trimming and J lost 11 bases; unmatched junction nucleotides: 11. CDR1 and CDR2 (germline): MNHNY, SVGAGI (reference sequence). The CDR3 sequence is 14 residues long. CDR3 bases: TGTGCCAGCAGGGAGGGACAGGGAAGAATAGCCCAGCATTTT. Protein: CASREGQGRIAQHF.